A few counts support the clone carrying this T cell receptor (beta chain). The data are from a study of patients and donors after allogeneic stem cell transplantation. One entry per CDR3 protein, called by TCRdb with MiXCR from the RT-PCR reads. The sample includes some 60,000 distinct CDR3 sequences, about 14% of them seen just once. The CDR3 totals 10 residues. Trimming cost V 3 bases and J 5 bases, with 5 bases left between them. CDR1 and CDR2 (germline): DFQATT, SNEGSKA (reference sequence). The sequenced sample was blood, either unsorted or a sorted T cell fraction (not recorded which). This receptor was obtained from a human donor who was either an allogeneic HSCT recipient or a stem cell or donor lymphocyte infusion donor (not recorded which). It is not recorded whose cells these are; they may come from a transplant donor. The chain has TRBV20-1 and TRBJ2-7; D gene unclear. The CDR3 sequence: CSASQNEQYF. DNA of the CDR3: TGCAGTGCTAGCCAGAACGAGCAGTACTTC.